The sequence of this T cell receptor beta chain was determined in a study of cytomegalovirus exposure and HLA in healthy donors. Researchers ran the PCR with 60 Vbeta and 13 Jbeta primers. Clones were read by immunoSEQ multiplex PCR, and TCRdb kept only the in-frame ones, dropping some. The data contain 150,000 or so clones, 60% to 85% of them singletons. This CDR3 is built from 15 residues. V lost 3 bases, J lost 0 bases, and 7 bases stayed unmatched. In germline, CDR1 is GTSNPN, CDR2 SVGIG (reference sequence). This chain joins TRBV30 and TRBJ1-1; TRBD1 matches at 7 bases. Input material: PBMCs. The receptor's source is a woman between 50 and 59 years old in good health and CMV-seropositive. CDR3: CAWRPPDRVNTEAFF. The CDR3 DNA reads TGTGCCTGGAGGCCCCCCGACAGGGTGAACACTGAAGCTTTCTTT.